This T cell receptor beta chain was retrieved from a study of CD8+ T cells in alopecia areata. The study's findings and limits: Scalp and blood retained many expanded lesional clones during tofacitinib. Greater clonality was observed in lesional scalp samples, especially alopecia totalis/universalis, versus normal scalp. Scalp specimens additionally yield sequences from normal skin's resident alphabeta T cells.

The authors extracted RNA and reverse transcribed it into cDNA as the sequencing template. Sequencing was performed with immunoSEQ multiplex PCR; in TCRdb, only in-frame clones are kept and a portion is missing. The sample holds about 200,000 clones, around 56% seen once. Regarding treatment: oral pan-JAK inhibitor, 5-10 mg twice daily. Concerning this clone: Its specificity is unknown.

The V end was cut by 6 bases, the J end by 5 bases, with 10 bases between. This CDR3 spans 11 amino acids. CDR1 is SQVTM, CDR2 ANQGSEA, per germline. The rearrangement links TRBV29-1 to TRBJ1-2; D remains unclear. This TCR was sampled from a human donor with alopecia areata. The sample here was CD4+ T cells sorted from blood, taken at week 4, from a patient treated with tofacitinib. The CDR3 sequence is CSVPGIYGYTF. CDR3 DNA sequence: TGCAGCGTGCCCGGGATTTATGGCTACACCTTC.